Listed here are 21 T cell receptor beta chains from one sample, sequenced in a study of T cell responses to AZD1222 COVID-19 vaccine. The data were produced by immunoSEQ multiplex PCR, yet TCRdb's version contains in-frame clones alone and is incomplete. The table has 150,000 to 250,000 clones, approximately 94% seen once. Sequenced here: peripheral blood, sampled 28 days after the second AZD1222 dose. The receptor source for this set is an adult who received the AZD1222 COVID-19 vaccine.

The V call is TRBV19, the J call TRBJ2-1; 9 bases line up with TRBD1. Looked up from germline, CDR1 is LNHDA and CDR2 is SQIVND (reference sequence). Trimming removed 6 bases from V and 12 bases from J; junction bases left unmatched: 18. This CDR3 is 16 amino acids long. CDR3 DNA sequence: TGTGCCAGTAGCACCGGAGGGACAGGGCCCTCCAAGAGGCAGTTCTTC. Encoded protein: CASSTGGTGPSKRQFF.

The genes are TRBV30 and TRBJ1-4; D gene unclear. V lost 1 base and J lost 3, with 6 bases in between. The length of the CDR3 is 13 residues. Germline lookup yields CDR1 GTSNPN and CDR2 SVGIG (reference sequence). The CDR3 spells CAWSGQSNEKLFF. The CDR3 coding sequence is TGTGCCTGGAGTGGTCAGTCTAATGAAAAACTGTTTTTT.

The CDR3 DNA follows: TGTGCCAGCAGCCTCGACAGGGCTGGTGCAGATACGCAGTATTTT. This codes for CASSLDRAGADTQYF. V and J are TRBV6-4 and TRBJ2-3; 7 nucleotides agree with TRBD1. Germline V gene lookup returns CDR1 MRHNA and CDR2 SNTAGT. V dropped 6 bases and J dropped 4; count of bases not matched to a gene: 10. The CDR3 is made up of 15 amino acids.

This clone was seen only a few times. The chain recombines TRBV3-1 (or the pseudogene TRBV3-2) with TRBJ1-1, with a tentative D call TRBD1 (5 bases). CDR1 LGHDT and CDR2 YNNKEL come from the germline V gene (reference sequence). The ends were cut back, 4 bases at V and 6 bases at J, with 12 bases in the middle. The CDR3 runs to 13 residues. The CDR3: CASSRGTFAEAFF. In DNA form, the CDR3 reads TGTGCCAGCAGCCGCGGGACCTTCGCTGAAGCTTTCTTT.

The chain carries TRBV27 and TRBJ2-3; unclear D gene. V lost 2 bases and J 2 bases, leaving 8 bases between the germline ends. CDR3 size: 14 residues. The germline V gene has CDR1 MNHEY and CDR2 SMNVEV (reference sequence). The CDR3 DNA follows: TGTGCCAGCAGTTTAAAGGGCACCACAGATACGCAGTATTTT. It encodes CASSLKGTTDTQYF.

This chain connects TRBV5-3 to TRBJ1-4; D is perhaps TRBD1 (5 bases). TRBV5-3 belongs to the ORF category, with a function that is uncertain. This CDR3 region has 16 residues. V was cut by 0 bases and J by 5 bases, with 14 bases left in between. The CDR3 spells CARSLGRGRPNEKLFF. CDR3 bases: TGTGCCAGAAGCTTGGGAAGGGGACGGCCGAATGAAAAACTGTTTTTT.

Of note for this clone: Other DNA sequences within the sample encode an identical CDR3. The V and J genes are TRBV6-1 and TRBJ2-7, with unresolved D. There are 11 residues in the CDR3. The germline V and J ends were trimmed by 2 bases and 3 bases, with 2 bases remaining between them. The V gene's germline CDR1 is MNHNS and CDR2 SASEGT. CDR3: CASSEIYEQYF. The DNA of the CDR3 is TGTGCCAGCAGTGAAATCTACGAGCAGTACTTC.

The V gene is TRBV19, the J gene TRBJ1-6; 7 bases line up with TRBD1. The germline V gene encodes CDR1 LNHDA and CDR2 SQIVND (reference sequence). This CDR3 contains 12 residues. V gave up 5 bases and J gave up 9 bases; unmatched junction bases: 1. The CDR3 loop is CASSPGGSPLHF. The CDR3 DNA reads TGTGCCAGTAGTCCAGGGGGTTCACCCCTCCACTTT.

CDR3 in amino acids: CASSPVDRNNQPQHF. CDR3 bases: TGTGCCAGCAGCCCGGTGGACAGAAACAATCAGCCCCAGCATTTT. The gene calls are TRBV4-2 and TRBJ1-5; weak D call: TRBD1 (6 bases). CDR1 is LGHNA and CDR2 is YNFKEQ in the germline V gene. V was pared by 4 bases and J by 3 bases, with 13 bases between. The CDR3 spans 15 residues.

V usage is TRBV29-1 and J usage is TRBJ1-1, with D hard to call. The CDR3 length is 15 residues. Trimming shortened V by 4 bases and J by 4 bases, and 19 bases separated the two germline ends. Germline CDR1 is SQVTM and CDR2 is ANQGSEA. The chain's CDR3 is CSVGLSPGRGTEAFF. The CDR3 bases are TGCAGCGTTGGACTATCCCCCGGCCGAGGCACTGAAGCTTTCTTT.

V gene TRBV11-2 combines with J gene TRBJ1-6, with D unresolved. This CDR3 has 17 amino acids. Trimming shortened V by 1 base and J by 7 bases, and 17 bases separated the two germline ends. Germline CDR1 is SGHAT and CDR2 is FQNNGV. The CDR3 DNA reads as TGTGCCAGCAGCTTAGGACTGGGATACTCGAGAAATTCACCCCTCCACTTT. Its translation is CASSLGLGYSRNSPLHF.

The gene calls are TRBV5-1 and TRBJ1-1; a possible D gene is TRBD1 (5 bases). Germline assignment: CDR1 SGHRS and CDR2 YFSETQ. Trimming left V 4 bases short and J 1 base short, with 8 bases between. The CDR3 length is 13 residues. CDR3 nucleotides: TGCGCCAGCAGCCTGCAGGGGAACACTGAAGCTTTCTTT. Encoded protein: CASSLQGNTEAFF. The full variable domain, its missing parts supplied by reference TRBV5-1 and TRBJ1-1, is KAGVTQTPRYLIKTRGQQVTLSCSPISGHRSVSWYQQTPGQGLQFLFEYFSETQRNKGNFPGRFSGRQFSNSRSEMNVSTLELGDSALYLCASSLQGNTEAFFGQGTRLTVV.

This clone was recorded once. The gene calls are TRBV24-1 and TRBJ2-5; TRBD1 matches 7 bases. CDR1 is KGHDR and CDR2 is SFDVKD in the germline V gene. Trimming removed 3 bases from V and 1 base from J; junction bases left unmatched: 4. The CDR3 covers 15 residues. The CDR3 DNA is TGTGCCACCAGTGATCCCCGGGACAGCCAAGAGACCCAGTACTTC. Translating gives CATSDPRDSQETQYF.

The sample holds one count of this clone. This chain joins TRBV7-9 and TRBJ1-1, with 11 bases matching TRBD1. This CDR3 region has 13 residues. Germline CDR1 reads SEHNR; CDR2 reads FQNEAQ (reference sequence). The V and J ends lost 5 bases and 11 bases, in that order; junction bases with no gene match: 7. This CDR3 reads CASSQAGQGVAFF. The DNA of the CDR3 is TGTGCCAGCAGCCAGGCGGGACAGGGGGTCGCTTTCTTT. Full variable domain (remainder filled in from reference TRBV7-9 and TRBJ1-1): DTGVSQNPRHKITKRGQNVTFRCDPISEHNRLYWYRQTLGQGPEFLTYFQNEAQLEKSRLLSDRFSAERPKGSFSTLEIQRTEQGDSAMYLCASSQAGQGVAFFGQGTRLTVV.

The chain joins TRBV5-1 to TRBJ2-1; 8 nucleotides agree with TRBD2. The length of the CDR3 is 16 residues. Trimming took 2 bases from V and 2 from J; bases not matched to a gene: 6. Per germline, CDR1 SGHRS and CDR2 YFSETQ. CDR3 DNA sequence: TGCGCCAGCAGCTTTGGTAGCGGGGAAGCCTACAATGAGCAGTTCTTC. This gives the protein CASSFGSGEAYNEQFF.

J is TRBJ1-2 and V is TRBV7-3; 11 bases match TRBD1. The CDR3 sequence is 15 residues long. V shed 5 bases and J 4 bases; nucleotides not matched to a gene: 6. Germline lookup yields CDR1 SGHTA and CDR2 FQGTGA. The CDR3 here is CASSLGQGASYGYTF. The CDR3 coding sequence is TGTGCCAGCAGCCTCGGACAGGGGGCGAGCTATGGCTACACCTTC. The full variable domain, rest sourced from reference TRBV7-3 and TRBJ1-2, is GAGVSQTPSNKVTEKGKYVELRCDPISGHTALYWYRQSLGQGPEFLIYFQGTGAADDSGLPNDRFFAVRPEGSVSTLKIQRTERGDSAVYLCASSLGQGASYGYTFGSGTRLTVV.

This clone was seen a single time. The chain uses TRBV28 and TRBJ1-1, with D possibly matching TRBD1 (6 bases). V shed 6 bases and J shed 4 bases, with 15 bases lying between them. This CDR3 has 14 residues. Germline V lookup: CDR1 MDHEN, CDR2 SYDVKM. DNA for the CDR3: TGTGCCAGCAGCTCCGCAGGGGTGATCACTGAAGCTTTCTTT. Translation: CASSSAGVITEAFF.

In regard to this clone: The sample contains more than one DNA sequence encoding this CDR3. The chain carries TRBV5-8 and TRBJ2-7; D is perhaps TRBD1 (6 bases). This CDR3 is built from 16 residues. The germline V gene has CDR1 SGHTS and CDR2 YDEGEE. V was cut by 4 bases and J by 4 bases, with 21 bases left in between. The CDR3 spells CASSQTEGQSSYEQYF. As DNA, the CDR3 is TGTGCCAGCAGCCAAACGGAAGGACAGTCATCTTACGAGCAGTACTTC.

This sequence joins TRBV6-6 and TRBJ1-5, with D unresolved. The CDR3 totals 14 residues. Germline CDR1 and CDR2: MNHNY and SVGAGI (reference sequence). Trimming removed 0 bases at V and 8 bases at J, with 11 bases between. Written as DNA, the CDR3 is TGTGCCAGCAGTTACTCTCCTTGGGCCGAGCCCCAGCATTTT. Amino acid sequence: CASSYSPWAEPQHF.

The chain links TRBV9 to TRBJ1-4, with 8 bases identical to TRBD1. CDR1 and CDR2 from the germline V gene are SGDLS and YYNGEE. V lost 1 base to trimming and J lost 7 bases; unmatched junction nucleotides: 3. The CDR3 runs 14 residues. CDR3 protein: CASSVQGAGEKLFF. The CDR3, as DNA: TGTGCCAGCAGCGTACAGGGGGCGGGTGAAAAACTGTTTTTT.

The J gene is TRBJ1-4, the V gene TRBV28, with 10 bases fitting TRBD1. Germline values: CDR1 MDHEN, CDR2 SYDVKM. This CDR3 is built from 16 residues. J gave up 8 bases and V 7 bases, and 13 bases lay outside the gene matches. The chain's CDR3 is CASNPSGTGAWEKLFF. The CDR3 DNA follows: TGTGCCAGCAACCCCTCGGGGACAGGGGCATGGGAAAAACTGTTTTTT.